This TCR beta chain stems from a study of CD8 T cells in ankylosing spondylitis (dated by TCRdb to the late 2010s). With regard to the full study: The study set out to find disease-linked TCR variants by profiling T cell receptor beta repertoires in ankylosing spondylitis patients and healthy donors. In total, the full study cohort was made up of 100 to 140 healthy donors and some 26 ankylosing spondylitis patients. Peripheral blood was sampled, and synovial fluid was also collected from ankylosing spondylitis patients.

Here is what the overall study found, with its caveats: A CD8+ phenotype was shown by the disease-linked clones, which were found at relatively low frequencies in peripheral blood. Some TCR beta motif variants had previously been reported in synovial fluid and blood of reactive arthritis patients, which suggested common disease-initiation mechanisms. A TCR beta motif made up of eight or nine highly homologous amino acid variants appeared to be characteristic of blood from ankylosing spondylitis patients. Significant enrichment of the disease-linked clones was reported in matched synovial fluid samples from ankylosing spondylitis patients.

This clonotype has more than one count but fewer than ten. There is no known antigen for this receptor. Per-base qualities were not stored, and no clone one base away is much larger. The germline V gene yields MNHNS for CDR1 and SASEGT for CDR2. V is reduced by 2 bases and J by 1 base, leaving a spacing of 15 bases between them. There are 16 amino acids in the CDR3, from cysteine to phenylalanine inclusive. The only DNA kept is the CDR3, 48 bases in frame from the first base. The sequencer listed for this sample is Illumina HiSeq 2500. Quantitative 5'-RACE with molecular barcodes was used to prepare TCR beta libraries. Per the source publication's procedure: A new computational method, built on a probabilistic model of VDJ rearrangement, was used to identify disease-linked TCR variants. The public reads were run again by TCRdb, first through fastp at Q25 and then through MiXCR, and only productive beta chains were kept. One record per CDR3 amino acid sequence lists the most common genes and DNA. V and J calls and clone size were set by TCRdb, not the authors. The sample table holds roughly 120,000 distinct CDR3 sequences, of which roughly an eighth were seen once. 2.5% to 3% of the sample lies in the top ten.

The chain uses TRBV6-1 and TRBJ2-7, with a weak D call of TRBD2 (6 bases match). Sequencing used blood, either unsorted or a sorted T cell fraction (not recorded which). The receptor's source is a female donor with ankylosing spondylitis or in good health (not recorded which). The nucleotide sequence reads as follows: TGTGCCAGCAGTGAAAGAATGGGGAGGCGATCCTACGAGCAGTACTTC. Protein translation: CASSERMGRRSYEQYF.